Presented here are 10 T cell receptor beta chains from one specimen sequenced in a study of breast tumors, draining lymph nodes, adjacent tissues. Axillary draining lymph nodes of breast cancer patients supplied the node samples. Via MiXCR, TCRdb re-called the multiplex PCR reads, giving one row per CDR3 protein. This table has 200,000 or so distinct CDR3 sequences, 31% appearing once. The specimen sequenced was axillary lymph node tissue. The source of these receptors is a female donor with breast cancer. Some clones in this sample may be carry-over from other donors' samples.

The V gene is TRBV20-1, the J gene TRBJ2-5; TRBD1 matches at 10 bases. V lost 5 bases to trimming and J lost 2 bases; unmatched junction nucleotides: 14. This CDR3 comprises 17 residues. Germline lookup yields CDR1 DFQATT and CDR2 SNEGSKA (reference sequence). In DNA form, the CDR3 reads TGCAGTGCTCTTCCGGGACAGGGGAAGCAAGAGCAAGAGACCCAGTACTTC. This translates into CSALPGQGKQEQETQYF.

The table lists this clonotype with a few counts. Germline is not matched at one junction end, which may reflect a read error. This sequence joins TRBV6-2 or TRBV6-3 and TRBJ2-7; perhaps TRBD1 as D (6 bases). The CDR3 is 16 residues long. Germline lookup yields CDR1 MNHEY and CDR2 SVGEGT. The DNA of the CDR3 is TGTGCCAGCAGTCACTCGATACGACAGGCCCACTATGGGCAGTACTTC. It yields the protein CASSHSIRQAHYGQYF.

To note about this clonotype: A much larger clone differs by one base, so this may be a read error. The chain carries TRBV6-5 and TRBJ1-3; D call uncertain. The CDR3 covers 14 residues. Per germline, CDR1 MNHEY and CDR2 SVGAGI. The CDR3, as DNA: TGTGCCAGCGGTTATCAGTCGGGAGGAAACACCATATATTTT. This sequence encodes CASGYQSGGNTIYF.

The sample holds many counts of this clonotype. CDR3 loop: CASSQEIVGAAGELFF. The CDR3 coding sequence is TGTGCCAGCAGCCAAGAGATTGTCGGTGCGGCCGGGGAGCTGTTTTTT. The gene calls are TRBV4-2 and TRBJ2-2; the D is unclear. The ends were cut back, 0 bases at V and 6 bases at J, with 14 bases in the middle. Germline V gene lookup returns CDR1 LGHNA and CDR2 YNFKEQ. CDR3 length: 16 residues.

Worth noting for this clonotype: A read error may explain this, as a much larger clone is one base away. V gene TRBV5-1 combines with J gene TRBJ2-7, with 8 bases identical to TRBD1. The CDR3 covers 14 residues. The germline V gene has CDR1 SGHRS and CDR2 YFSETQ. The ends lost 2 bases at V and 2 bases at J; junction bases unmatched: 3. This chain's CDR3 is CASSLQGGAYEQYF. DNA for the CDR3: TGCGCCAGCAGCTTACAGGGGGGAGCCTACGAGCAGTACTTC. Looking up the rest from reference TRBV5-1 and TRBJ2-7 gives the full variable domain: KAGVTQTPRYLIKTRGQQVTLSCSPISGHRSVSWYQQTPGQGLQFLFEYFSETQRNKGNFPGRFSGRQFSNSRSEMNVSTLELGDSALYLCASSLQGGAYEQYFGPGTRLTVT.

The chain links TRBV6-1 to TRBJ1-4; D might be TRBD1 (5 bases). Germline V CDR1 and CDR2: MNHNS, SASEGT. The CDR3 covers 14 residues. V was trimmed by 7 bases and J by 3 bases, leaving 12 bases between them. CDR3 amino acids: CASMGTVPNEKLFF. The CDR3 DNA follows: TGTGCCAGCATGGGGACGGTGCCTAATGAAAAACTGTTTTTT.

In its sample, this clonotype was seen once. The chain recombines TRBV4-1 with TRBJ1-5; D uncertain. The CDR3 covers 12 residues. Germline loops: CDR1 MGHRA, CDR2 YSYEKL. Deletions cut 1 base from V and 14 bases from J, with 12 bases between. CDR3 sequence (DNA): TGCGCCAGCAGCCAAGGGATCAGGAATGAGCATTTT. Translated: CASSQGIRNEHF.

This clonotype came up many times. The genes are TRBV20-1 and TRBJ2-7; TRBD1 agrees at 8 bases. The CDR3 length is 14 residues. CDR1 is DFQATT, CDR2 SNEGSKA, per germline (reference sequence). Trimming cost V 5 bases and J 3 bases; bases outside gene matches: 9. The CDR3 DNA follows: TGCAGTGCTGGCAGGGGGCGCTGGATCTACGAGCAGTACTTC. The encoded protein is CSAGRGRWIYEQYF.

This clonotype was recorded at least ten times. The gene calls are TRBV11-2 and TRBJ2-7; 10 nucleotides line up with TRBD2. The CDR3 extends over 16 amino acids. Germline V gives CDR1 SGHAT, CDR2 FQNNGV. V dropped 5 bases and J dropped 0; count of bases not matched to a gene: 7. The CDR3 DNA sequence: TGTGCCAGCAGCCTCCAGACTAGCGGGTTCTCCTACGAGCAGTACTTC. This gives the protein CASSLQTSGFSYEQYF.

At least ten counts were recorded for this clonotype. The CDR3 loop is CASSTGLGGATDTQYF. In DNA, the CDR3 is TGTGCCAGCAGCACAGGACTGGGCGGGGCCACAGATACGCAGTATTTT. The V gene is TRBV12-3 or TRBV12-4, the J gene TRBJ2-3, with D maybe TRBD2 (6 bases). V was clipped by 6 bases and J by 2 bases, with 18 bases between them. The CDR3 is 16 residues long.